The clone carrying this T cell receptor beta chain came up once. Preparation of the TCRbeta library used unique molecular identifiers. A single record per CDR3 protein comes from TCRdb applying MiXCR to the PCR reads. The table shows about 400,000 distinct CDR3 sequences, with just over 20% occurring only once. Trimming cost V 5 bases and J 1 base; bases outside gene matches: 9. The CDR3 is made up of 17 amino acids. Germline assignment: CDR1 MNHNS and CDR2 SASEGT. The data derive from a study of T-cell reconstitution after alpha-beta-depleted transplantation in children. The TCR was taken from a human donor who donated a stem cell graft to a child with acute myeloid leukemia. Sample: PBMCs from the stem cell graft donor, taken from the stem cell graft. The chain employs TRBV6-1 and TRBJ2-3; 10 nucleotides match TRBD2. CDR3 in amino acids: CASSTRTSGFGTDTQYF. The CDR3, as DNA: TGTGCCAGCAGTACCCGGACTAGCGGTTTCGGCACAGATACGCAGTATTTT.